This passage covers 7 T cell receptor beta chains from one sample sequenced in a study of Tregs in tolerant kidney transplant recipients (dated 2019 in TCRdb). The method behind the library was the immunoSEQ multiplex PCR assay. The source is immuneACCESS, and TCRdb retained only in-frame sequences with V and J called. Part of the clones is not carried over; for the studies checked, unresolved V genes explain less than half of this, and the remainder is unexplained. This sample's table lists roughly 30,000 clones. Around 14% of the sample goes to the ten largest clones. This sample's time point label indicates: blood sample drawn before combined kidney and bone marrow transplant. Sample: CD8+ T cells from blood, taken before the transplant. These receptors were collected from a human donor who received a combined kidney and bone marrow transplant.

Comments on this clone: The read stops 3 residues short of the end of the CDR3; the missing end is completed from the germline J gene. This chain uses TRBV4-2 with TRBJ2-7; 9 nucleotides align to TRBD2. The CDR3 spans 16 residues. The J segment lost 3 bases and the V segment lost 0 bases, leaving 6 bases of the junction unmatched. Germline V gene sequence: CDR1 LGHNA, CDR2 YNFKEQ. The DNA read from the CDR3 is TGTGCCAGCAGCCAAGACGGACTAGCGAGGGACTACGAG. This sequence encodes CASSQDGLARDYE. The entire CDR3 reads CASSQDGLARDYEQYF.

A note on this clone: The DNA ends 3 residues before the CDR3 does, and the rest of the CDR3 is filled in from the germline J gene. This chain connects TRBV20-1 to TRBJ2-1; D possibly corresponds to TRBD1 (5 bases). This CDR3 comprises 14 residues. Trimming removed 0 bases at V and 2 bases at J, with 8 bases between. Per the germline V gene, CDR1 is DFQATT and CDR2 is SNEGSKA (reference sequence). The CDR3 DNA, read in part, is TGCAGTGCTAGAGACAGGGAAACCTACAATGAG. Its translation is CSARDRETYNE. The whole CDR3 sequence reads CSARDRETYNEQFF.

Points on this clone: The sequence runs out 3 residues before the end of the CDR3; the remainder is reconstructed from the germline J gene. The genes are TRBV6-1 and TRBJ2-2; D not resolved. V shed 0 bases and J shed 4 bases, with 9 bases lying between them. Per the germline V gene, CDR1 is MNHNS and CDR2 is SASEGT. This CDR3 has 15 residues. Incomplete CDR3 DNA: TGTGCCAGCAGTGAAGCAATAGTACTCACCGGGGAG. This sequence encodes CASSEAIVLTGE. The CDR3 in its entirety is CASSEAIVLTGELFF.

A word on this clone: The read ends 3 residues before the CDR3 terminus; that terminus is restored from the germline J gene. The chain couples TRBV7-2 to TRBJ2-1; D unresolved. Trimming shortened V by 1 base and J by 4 bases, and 5 bases separated the two germline ends. This CDR3 spans 13 amino acids. Looked up from germline, CDR1 is SGHTA and CDR2 is FQGNSA. The CDR3 sequence is CASSLDFYNEQFF. CDR3 DNA (partial): TGTGCCAGCAGCTTAGACTTTTACAATGAG. Variable domain in full (rest from reference TRBV7-2 and TRBJ2-1): GAGVSQSPSNKVTEKGKDVELRCDPISGHTALYWYRQSLGQGLEFLIYFQGNSAPDKSGLPSDRFSAERTGGSVSTLTIQRTQQEDSAVYLCASSLDFYNEQFFGPGTRLTVL.

Regarding this clone: From the germline J gene comes the end of the CDR3, since the read stops 3 residues before it. The chain uses TRBV30 and TRBJ1-1; D not certain. Per the germline V gene, CDR1 is GTSNPN and CDR2 is SVGIG (reference sequence). V lost 5 bases, J lost 5 bases, and 27 bases lay in between. This CDR3 comprises 17 residues. CDR3 bases read: TGTGCCTGGGGTCCTGTGCACCTCACAAGGGTTAAAACTGAA. It is translated as CAWGPVHLTRVKTE. The complete CDR3 protein is CAWGPVHLTRVKTEAFF.

As for this clone: The DNA ends 3 residues before the CDR3 does, and the rest of the CDR3 is filled in from the germline J gene. This sequence joins TRBV29-1 and TRBJ1-1; weak D call: TRBD1 (5 bases). This CDR3 is built from 13 residues. Germline assignment: CDR1 SQVTM and CDR2 ANQGSEA. V was clipped by 7 bases and J by 5 bases, with 17 bases between them. The CDR3 protein is CSAVGRAGTEAFF. CDR3 DNA (partial): TGCAGCGCCGTGGGCAGGGCGGGGACTGAA.

Worth noting for this clone: The read terminates 3 residues ahead of where the CDR3 ends, so the germline J gene completes it. The chain recombines TRBV7-9 with TRBJ1-2; unclear D gene. The germline CDR1 and CDR2 sequences are SEHNR and FQNEAQ (reference sequence). The V and J ends lost 0 bases and 4 bases respectively, with 12 bases between them. This CDR3 has 15 residues. CDR3 DNA (partial): TGTGCCAGCAGCTTAGCCCCGGACTGGGCCTATGGC. Translated: CASSLAPDWAYG. The whole CDR3 region reads CASSLAPDWAYGYTF. The full variable domain, in which reference TRBV7-9 and TRBJ1-2 provide the parts outside the CDR3, is DTGVSQNPRHKITKRGQNVTFRCDPISEHNRLYWYRQTLGQGPEFLTYFQNEAQLEKSRLLSDRFSAERPKGSFSTLEIQRTEQGDSAMYLCASSLAPDWAYGYTFGSGTRLTVV.